A single sample gave rise to the 18 T cell receptor beta chains below, sequenced in a study of shared clonotypes between healthy human individuals. The assay was immunoSEQ multiplex PCR, and TCRdb's table has in-frame clones only and misses some. The repertoire includes some 2,000,000 clones, roughly 94% of them detected once, and 0.13% sits in the top ten. The sequenced material came from naive CD4+ T cells sorted from blood. Subset of the sample: CD45RA+ positively selected. Source of these receptors: a man aged 18 to 29 in good health.

This rearrangement joins TRBV4-3 to TRBJ2-7; possibly TRBD2 for D (6 bases). The germline V gene has CDR1 LGHNA and CDR2 YSLEER. V lost 3 bases, J lost 2 bases, and 14 bases lay in between. CDR3 length: 15 residues. The CDR3 is CASSHGPGLAYEQYF. The DNA of the CDR3 is TGCGCCAGCAGCCACGGACCGGGACTCGCCTACGAGCAGTACTTC.

This rearrangement joins TRBV5-1 to TRBJ1-1; D may be TRBD1 (6 bases). CDR3 length: 19 residues. The germline CDR1 and CDR2 sequences are SGHRS and YFSETQ. The V end was cut by 0 bases, the J end by 0 bases, with 21 bases between. The DNA for the CDR3 is TGCGCCAGCAGCTTGGGTCCGCTTTCGGGCGGACAGTTGAACACTGAAGCTTTCTTT. Translating gives CASSLGPLSGGQLNTEAFF.

The genes are TRBV5-1 and TRBJ2-1; D ambiguous. Trimming cost V 7 bases and J 2 bases, with 16 bases left between them. The CDR3 runs to 15 residues. Germline CDR1 SGHRS, CDR2 YFSETQ. CDR3 region: CASGPATSPYNEQFF. DNA of the CDR3: TGCGCCAGCGGACCAGCTACCTCACCCTACAATGAGCAGTTCTTC.

V gene TRBV6-6 combines with J gene TRBJ1-5; D might be TRBD1 (6 bases). Germline V gives CDR1 MNHNY, CDR2 SVGAGI (reference sequence). Trimming shortened V by 7 bases and J by 5 bases, and 12 bases separated the two germline ends. The CDR3 consists of 13 residues. CDR3 sequence: CASTEDSYQPQHF. CDR3 bases: TGTGCCAGCACCGAGGACAGCTATCAGCCCCAGCATTTT.

The CDR3 loop is CATSSGTESYEQYF. The DNA of the CDR3 is TGTGCCACCTCTTCCGGGACAGAATCCTACGAGCAGTACTTC. The chain links TRBV10-3 to TRBJ2-7, with 7 bases that match TRBD1. The CDR3 runs 14 residues. Losses at the gene ends were 10 bases for V and 1 base for J; bases not matched to a gene: 10. The germline V gene encodes CDR1 ENHRY and CDR2 SYGVKD.

The V and J genes are TRBV28 and TRBJ1-5; D ambiguous. Germline V gives CDR1 MDHEN, CDR2 SYDVKM. The germline V and J ends were trimmed by 6 bases and 1 base, with 7 bases remaining between them. The CDR3 spans 13 residues. CDR3 sequence (DNA): TGTGCCAGCAGCCCAATCAGCAATCAGCCCCAGCATTTT. Translation gives CASSPISNQPQHF.

This chain connects TRBV29-1 to TRBJ1-5, with no clear D. The germline V gene encodes CDR1 SQVTM and CDR2 ANQGSEA. This CDR3 is built from 14 residues. The V end was cut by 6 bases, the J end by 9 bases, with 21 bases between. The CDR3 nucleotides are TGCAGCGTAACCGCGGGCGGGCGCGAGTCGCCCCAGCATTTT. Residues: CSVTAGGRESPQHF.

With regard to this clone: This sample includes further DNA sequences coding for the same CDR3. Written as DNA, the CDR3 is TGTGCCAGCAGTTACGTGGGGAGCAATCAGCCCCAGCATTTT. This encodes CASSYVGSNQPQHF. This chain uses TRBV6-6 with TRBJ1-5, with D uncertain. This CDR3 region has 14 residues. CDR1 MNHNY and CDR2 SVGAGI come from the germline V gene (reference sequence). V dropped 2 bases and J dropped 1 base, with 6 bases sitting between them.

This chain links TRBV28 with TRBJ2-1; either TRBD1 or TRBD2 may fit D (6 bases each). Trimming removed 3 bases from V and 8 bases from J, with 11 bases in between. The CDR3 spans 13 residues. CDR1 is MDHEN and CDR2 is SYDVKM in the germline V gene. The CDR3 coding sequence is TGTGCCAGCAGTTTTCGGGGGCTCGATGAGCAGTTCTTC. Translating it yields CASSFRGLDEQFF.

The chain employs TRBV27 and TRBJ2-7, with 10 bases matching TRBD1. Germline CDR1 reads MNHEY; CDR2 reads SMNVEV (reference sequence). The junction had 4 bases not matched to a gene; V was cut back by 6 bases and J by 8 bases. This CDR3 comprises 12 residues. The CDR3 coding sequence is TGTGCCAGCAGAGGGACAGGGGAGCAGCAGTACTTC. Translating it yields CASRGTGEQQYF.

This chain joins TRBV5-1 and TRBJ2-7, with TRBD1 matching over 10 bases. The V gene's germline CDR1 is SGHRS and CDR2 YFSETQ. The ends lost 4 bases at V and 4 bases at J; junction bases unmatched: 8. The CDR3 has 15 residues. The chain's CDR3 is CASSPGTGVEYEQYF. The CDR3 DNA is TGCGCCAGCAGCCCCGGGACAGGGGTTGAGTACGAGCAGTACTTC.

The CDR3 DNA sequence: TGTGCCAGCAGCCCACAGGGAGGGGATACGCAGTATTTT. It encodes CASSPQGGDTQYF. This chain links TRBV7-2 with TRBJ2-3; possible D gene TRBD2, 7 bases. V was cut by 5 bases and J by 6 bases, with 12 bases left in between. The CDR3 has 13 residues. Per the germline V gene, CDR1 is SGHTA and CDR2 is FQGNSA.

The chain has TRBV6-5 and TRBJ2-2; D might be TRBD2 (6 bases). From germline, CDR1 is MNHEY and CDR2 SVGAGI. The length of the CDR3 is 14 residues. V dropped 0 bases and J dropped 5 bases, with 7 bases sitting between them. The CDR3 coding sequence is TGTGCCAGCAGTTACTCGCGGGAAACCGGGGAGCTGTTTTTT. Translated: CASSYSRETGELFF.

In regard to this clone: Different DNA sequences within this sample yield the same CDR3. The chain links TRBV18 to TRBJ2-1; D is unclear. Per the germline V gene, CDR1 is KGHSH and CDR2 is LQKENI. The length of the CDR3 is 13 residues. V lost 0 bases, J lost 4 bases, and 4 bases lay in between. In DNA, the CDR3 is TGTGCCAGCTCACCACCGGTTTACAATGAGCAGTTCTTC. Protein sequence: CASSPPVYNEQFF.

The V gene is TRBV5-4, the J gene TRBJ2-1; 7 nucleotides align to TRBD2. Looked up from germline, CDR1 is SGHNT and CDR2 is YYREEE (reference sequence). There are 16 residues in the CDR3. V shed 0 bases, J shed 13 bases, and the junction held 16 bases outside the gene matches. The CDR3 region is CASSLAGGAGDIEQFF. CDR3 coding DNA: TGTGCCAGCAGCTTGGCCGGAGGGGCGGGAGATATCGAACAGTTCTTC.

CDR3 region: CASSPGGRYQYF. CDR3 DNA sequence: TGTGCCAGCAGCCCCGGAGGAAGATACCAGTACTTC. The chain employs TRBV5-6 and TRBJ2-5; D is possibly TRBD2 (5 bases). Between the trimmed V and J ends, which lost 4 bases and 10 bases, there was a span of 14 bases. This CDR3 contains 12 residues. In germline, CDR1 is SGHDT, CDR2 YYEEEE.

This clone was picked up one time. This chain connects TRBV15 to TRBJ2-3; TRBD2 aligns across 13 bases. The CDR3 has 16 residues. From germline, CDR1 is LNHNV and CDR2 YYDKDF (reference sequence). V lost 5 bases, J lost 2 bases, and 4 bases stayed unmatched. This chain's CDR3 is CATSEGLAGLTDTQYF. Here the CDR3 DNA reads TGTGCCACCAGCGAGGGACTAGCGGGACTCACAGATACGCAGTATTTT.

V gene TRBV6-5 combines with J gene TRBJ1-2, with 9 bases that match TRBD1. This CDR3 is built from 15 residues. From germline, CDR1 is MNHEY and CDR2 SVGAGI. V shed 2 bases, J shed 5 bases, and the junction held 6 bases outside the gene matches. The CDR3 region has the DNA TGTGCCAGCAGTTACGGGACAGGGAACACTTATGGCTACACCTTC. Protein sequence: CASSYGTGNTYGYTF.